Each of the 30 T cell receptor beta chains below was sequenced from the same sample in a study of blood T cell repertoires in COVID-19. Sequencing used immunoSEQ multiplex PCR; TCRdb keeps in-frame clones, though not all of them. The data contain more than 100,000 clones, roughly 90% of them seen just once; the ten biggest clones take up 3.8%. Input material: peripheral blood. These receptors originate from an older woman with COVID-19, enrolled during active disease.

The chain combines TRBV7-2 with TRBJ1-2; perhaps TRBD1 as D (6 bases). CDR1 SGHTA and CDR2 FQGNSA come from the germline V gene. Trimming pared 5 bases from V and 0 bases from J, leaving 10 bases between. This CDR3 is built from 14 residues. CDR3 loop: CASSQGLANYGYTF. As DNA, the CDR3 is TGTGCCAGCAGCCAGGGGTTAGCTAACTATGGCTACACCTTC.

V is TRBV7-2 and J is TRBJ1-1, with D maybe TRBD1 (6 bases). V dropped 0 bases and J dropped 8 bases, with 7 bases sitting between them. The germline gives CDR1 SGHTA, CDR2 FQGNSA. This CDR3 has 12 residues. The CDR3 loop reads CASSLARGEAFF. DNA of the CDR3: TGTGCCAGCAGCTTAGCCAGGGGCGAAGCTTTCTTT.

The gene calls are TRBV27 and TRBJ1-2; D might be TRBD1 (6 bases). CDR1 is MNHEY and CDR2 is SMNVEV in the germline V gene (reference sequence). The CDR3 extends over 14 amino acids. V was shortened by 2 bases and J by 7 bases, with 14 bases between the two germline ends. CDR3 loop: CASSLGRGYSGYTF. In nucleotides, the CDR3 is TGTGCCAGCAGTTTAGGTAGGGGGTACTCTGGCTACACCTTC.

This chain joins TRBV5-8 and TRBJ1-6, with TRBD1 matching 7 bases. CDR3 length: 16 residues. The germline CDR1 and CDR2 sequences are SGHTS and YDEGEE. Trimming cost V 4 bases and J 0 bases; bases outside gene matches: 4. Written as DNA, the CDR3 is TGTGCCAGCAGCCTGAACAGGGGCTCCTATAATTCACCCCTCCACTTT. Its translation is CASSLNRGSYNSPLHF.

V gene TRBV6-5 combines with J gene TRBJ1-2; 9 bases match TRBD1. The length of the CDR3 is 15 residues. The germline gives CDR1 MNHEY, CDR2 SVGAGI. J lost 4 bases, V lost 5 bases, and 8 bases had no gene match. CDR3 in DNA: TGTGCCAGCAGTATGACAGGGGGGGGGATCTATGGCTACACCTTC. It encodes CASSMTGGGIYGYTF.

The J gene is TRBJ1-5, the V gene TRBV7-9, with 9 bases fitting TRBD1. CDR1 SEHNR and CDR2 FQNEAQ come from the germline V gene (reference sequence). The CDR3 extends over 14 amino acids. With 4 bases clipped from V and 4 bases from J, the junction kept 2 bases outside the gene matches. The CDR3 reads CASSSGQGNQPQHF. Written as DNA, the CDR3 is TGTGCCAGCAGCTCGGGACAGGGAAATCAGCCCCAGCATTTT.

This sequence joins TRBV14 and TRBJ2-7, with D tentatively TRBD1 (6 bases). CDR1 is SGHDN, CDR2 FVKESK, per germline. CDR3 length equals 12 residues. Between the trimmed V and J ends, which lost 4 bases and 3 bases, there was a span of 7 bases. The CDR3 DNA reads TGTGCCAGCAGCCCGACAGGCTACGAGCAGTACTTC. It codes for CASSPTGYEQYF.

The chain combines TRBV6-2 or TRBV6-3 with TRBJ2-3; TRBD2 agrees at 11 bases. CDR1 is MNHEY, CDR2 SVGEGT, per germline. The CDR3 has 17 amino acids. Germline trimming cut 6 bases from V and 4 bases from J; bases unmatched to any gene: 12. The CDR3 loop reads CASSLNPSGGPPDTQYF. The CDR3, as DNA: TGTGCCAGCAGCCTCAACCCTAGCGGGGGGCCGCCAGATACGCAGTATTTT.

The chain carries TRBV6-5 and TRBJ1-2; D remains ambiguous. Trimming removed 2 bases from V and 5 bases from J, with 15 bases in between. This CDR3 region has 15 residues. The germline V gene encodes CDR1 MNHEY and CDR2 SVGAGI. In DNA, the CDR3 is TGTGCCAGCAGTTACGGGCGGGGAGAGGGATATGGCTACACCTTC. This translates into CASSYGRGEGYGYTF.

The table lists this clone with a count of one. The genes are TRBV1 and TRBJ2-7; TRBD2, the D gene given by the table, was not confirmed from the DNA. TRBV1 is given as a pseudogene. The CDR3 is 15 amino acids. CDR3 sequence reads: CTSSQKRGGGYEQYF. As DNA, the CDR3 is TGCACCAGCAGCCAGAAGCGGGGGGGCGGGTACGAGCAGTACTTC.

V usage is TRBV2 and J usage is TRBJ2-5; D remains ambiguous. Germline V gives CDR1 SNHLY, CDR2 FYNNEI. This CDR3 spans 12 amino acids. V lost 7 bases to trimming and J lost 1 base, with 7 bases between them. The CDR3 is CASMRSQETQYF. DNA of the CDR3: TGTGCCAGCATGAGGAGCCAAGAGACCCAGTACTTC. Filled out from reference TRBV2 and TRBJ2-5, the complete variable domain reads EPEVTQTPSHQVTQMGQEVILRCVPISNHLYFYWYRQILGQKVEFLVSFYNNEISEKSEIFDDQFSVERPDGSNFTLKIRSTKLEDSAMYFCASMRSQETQYFGPGTRLLVL.

The V call is TRBV4-1, the J call TRBJ2-7, with D possibly being TRBD2 (6 bases). The germline V and J ends were trimmed by 0 bases and 3 bases, with 15 bases remaining between them. Per germline, CDR1 MGHRA and CDR2 YSYEKL. The CDR3 is made up of 16 amino acids. CDR3 in DNA: TGCGCCAGCAGCCAAGACGCGGGGCGGATGGACTACGAGCAGTACTTC. Translating it yields CASSQDAGRMDYEQYF.

The CDR3 protein is CASSQLEFTSPLHF. In DNA, the CDR3 is TGTGCCAGCAGCCAGTTGGAGTTTACTTCACCCCTCCACTTT. V gene TRBV3-1 (or the pseudogene TRBV3-2) combines with J gene TRBJ1-6; D is ambiguous. Trimming took 3 bases from V and 9 from J, leaving 12 bases between them. The germline V gene encodes CDR1 LGHDT and CDR2 YNNKEL (reference sequence). The CDR3 consists of 14 residues.

The CDR3 region has the DNA TGCGCCAGCAGCCAACGACAGGGGGGTGAAAAACTGTTTTTT. Its protein product is CASSQRQGGEKLFF. The rearrangement uses TRBV4-1 and TRBJ1-4, with 9 bases identical to TRBD1. The length of the CDR3 is 14 residues. V lost 2 bases and J lost 7; bases outside the gene matches: 2. Germline assignment: CDR1 MGHRA and CDR2 YSYEKL.

This clone was seen a few times. The chain is built from TRBV6-2 or TRBV6-3 and TRBJ2-1; 8 bases are a match to TRBD2. Germline assignment: CDR1 MNHEY and CDR2 SVGEGT. V shed 3 bases and J 7 bases; nucleotides not matched to a gene: 5. The CDR3 is made up of 14 amino acids. CDR3 bases: TGTGCCAGCAGTTATAATAGCGGGGTGAATGAGCAGTTCTTC. As protein: CASSYNSGVNEQFF.

In DNA form, the CDR3 reads TGTGCCACCAGTCCTTATTCTGGAAACACCATATATTTT. It yields the protein CATSPYSGNTIYF. The chain couples TRBV24-1 to TRBJ1-3; D remains ambiguous. The germline V gene encodes CDR1 KGHDR and CDR2 SFDVKD. The CDR3 runs to 13 residues. V was pared by 6 bases and J by 1 base, with 6 bases between.

This clone was seen a handful of times. This sequence joins TRBV10-3 and TRBJ1-1, with 7 bases lining up with TRBD1. Trimming removed 6 bases from V and 1 base from J; junction bases left unmatched: 2. The CDR3 is made up of 13 amino acids. Germline CDR1 is ENHRY and CDR2 is SYGVKD. In DNA form, the CDR3 reads TGTGCCATCAGGGGGACAGCGAACACTGAAGCTTTCTTT. It codes for CAIRGTANTEAFF.

The rearrangement uses TRBV4-2 and TRBJ2-7, with 8 bases identical to TRBD1. Unmatched junction bases numbered 13, after V lost 0 bases and J lost 6 bases. This CDR3 is built from 17 residues. Germline V lookup: CDR1 LGHNA, CDR2 YNFKEQ. In DNA form, the CDR3 reads TGTGCCAGCAGCCAAGACCCCCCCCGAGACAGGGGATCCGAGCAGTACTTC. Amino acids: CASSQDPPRDRGSEQYF.

This clone has only one observation. The V and J genes are TRBV19 and TRBJ1-2, with 9 positions matching TRBD1. V was pared by 6 bases and J by 7 bases, with 6 bases of the junction left unmatched. CDR3 length equals 13 residues. The germline V gene has CDR1 LNHDA and CDR2 SQIVND (reference sequence). The DNA of the CDR3 is TGTGCCAGTAGCGAGCGACAGGGGGTTGGCTACACCTTC. Protein sequence: CASSERQGVGYTF.

The chain recombines TRBV21-1 with TRBJ2-2; the DNA was not used to check the table's D call, TRBD1. TRBV21-1 is termed a pseudogene. The CDR3 totals 21 residues. The CDR3 region has the DNA TGTGCCAGCAGCCCCGCGCAGACCGGGACATGCCGTTGTCCGAACACCGGGGAGCTGTTTTTT. Residues: CASSPAQTGTCRCPNTGELFF.

The chain combines TRBV5-5 with TRBJ1-2, with 9 bases fitting TRBD1. CDR1 is SGHKS and CDR2 is YYEKEE in the germline V gene (reference sequence). The CDR3 totals 13 residues. V lost 4 bases, J lost 5 bases, and 3 bases stayed unmatched. The CDR3, as DNA: TGTGCCAGCAGCGGGACAGGGAAGTATGGCTACACCTTC. It is translated as CASSGTGKYGYTF.

The CDR3 loop is CASSLQGAPSYEQYF. CDR3 DNA: TGCGCCAGCAGCCTACAGGGCGCCCCTTCCTACGAGCAGTACTTC. The chain has TRBV5-1 and TRBJ2-7; weak D call: TRBD1 (6 bases). The CDR3 is 15 amino acids. CDR1 and CDR2 from the germline V gene are SGHRS and YFSETQ. V lost 4 bases and J 1 base, leaving 15 bases between the germline ends.

This clone occurred once. The V and J genes are TRBV7-2 and TRBJ1-1, with D unresolved. Germline assignment: CDR1 SGHTA and CDR2 FQGNSA. This CDR3 has 14 amino acids. V was clipped by 2 bases and J by 0 bases, with 7 bases between them. The CDR3 DNA is TGTGCCAGCAGCTTAAAGCAGGTGAACACTGAAGCTTTCTTT. Translated: CASSLKQVNTEAFF.

The V and J genes are TRBV7-8 and TRBJ1-3; TRBD1 matches 7 bases. Germline V CDR1 and CDR2: SGHVS, FQNEAQ. This CDR3 has 15 amino acids. J lost 2 bases, V lost 3 bases, and 4 bases had no gene match. The CDR3 reads CASSFERGPGNTIYF. CDR3 in DNA: TGTGCCAGCAGCTTCGAGAGGGGGCCTGGAAACACCATATATTTT.

The genes are TRBV7-2 and TRBJ2-5; 9 nucleotides agree with TRBD2. J was trimmed by 5 bases and V by 5 bases; bases with no gene match: 9. Germline-derived CDR1 and CDR2 are SGHTA and FQGNSA. This CDR3 is 15 amino acids long. In nucleotides, the CDR3 is TGTGCCAGCAGCGCCGCCGGGACTAGCTCGGAGACCCAGTACTTC. Its protein product is CASSAAGTSSETQYF.

This rearrangement joins TRBV5-1 to TRBJ1-4; 10 bases agree with TRBD1. V lost 2 bases, J lost 1 base, and 2 bases stayed unmatched. The germline CDR1 and CDR2 sequences are SGHRS and YFSETQ. The CDR3 extends over 16 amino acids. The DNA for the CDR3 is TGCGCCAGCAGCTTTCGGGACAGGGGAACTAATGAAAAACTGTTTTTT. Its translation: CASSFRDRGTNEKLFF.

This chain uses TRBV5-4 with TRBJ1-1; D ambiguous. The germline gives CDR1 SGHNT, CDR2 YYREEE (reference sequence). The CDR3 extends over 14 amino acids. The V end lost 0 bases, the J end lost 1 base, and 7 bases lay between the germline ends. CDR3 bases: TGTGCCAGCAGCTTGGCCAGACAGAACACTGAAGCTTTCTTT. It codes for CASSLARQNTEAFF. Supplemented by reference TRBV5-4 and TRBJ1-1, the full variable domain reads ETGVTQSPTHLIKTRGQQVTLRCSSQSGHNTVSWYQQALGQGPQFIFQYYREEENGRGNFPPRFSGLQFPNYSSELNVNALELDDSALYLCASSLARQNTEAFFGQGTRLTVV.

This chain links TRBV27 with TRBJ1-5; maybe TRBD1 (6 bases). CDR1 and CDR2 (germline): MNHEY, SMNVEV (reference sequence). The CDR3 has 14 amino acids. The V end was cut by 5 bases, the J end by 1 base, with 9 bases between. CDR3 DNA: TGTGCCAGCAGTCCAGGGACAAGCAATCAGCCCCAGCATTTT. As protein: CASSPGTSNQPQHF.

The chain recombines TRBV19 with TRBJ2-1; 7 bases line up with TRBD1. This CDR3 spans 14 amino acids. Trimming took 4 bases from V and 2 from J; bases not matched to a gene: 2. Germline CDR1 is LNHDA and CDR2 is SQIVND (reference sequence). In DNA form, the CDR3 reads TGTGCCAGTAGTAGTGGACAGGCCTACAATGAGCAGTTCTTC. Encoded protein: CASSSGQAYNEQFF.

The chain links TRBV9 to TRBJ2-7; 11 nucleotides match TRBD1. Germline lookup yields CDR1 SGDLS and CDR2 YYNGEE. Trimming cost V 0 bases and J 2 bases; bases outside gene matches: 7. This CDR3 region has 17 residues. CDR3 loop: CASSVGGGQGVTYEQYF. Written as DNA, the CDR3 is TGTGCCAGCAGCGTAGGAGGGGGACAGGGGGTTACCTACGAGCAGTACTTC. Together with reference TRBV9 and TRBJ2-7, the CDR3 gives the full variable domain: DSGVTQTPKHLITATGQRVTLRCSPRSGDLSVYWYQQSLDQGLQFLIQYYNGEERAKGNILERFSAQQFPDLHSELNLSSLELGDSALYFCASSVGGGQGVTYEQYFGPGTRLTVT.